Listed below are T cell receptor beta chains from one sample, sequenced in a study of glioma-infiltrating T cells. Via MiXCR, TCRdb re-called the multiplex PCR reads, giving one row per CDR3 protein. The data hold under 200,000 distinct CDR3 sequences, with about 46% observed a single time. The material sequenced was glioma tissue, nonneoplastic brain tissue, or PBMCs (not recorded which). The origin of the receptors is a human donor with low-grade glioma or glioblastoma, undergoing nonglioma brain surgery, or in good health (not recorded which). The CDR3 runs from the conserved cysteine through the conserved F or W. D genes are given only for firm matches. Clone size is shown for a subset of rows, as once, few, many or a class of expanded clone.

clone_size: many
cdr3_length: 13
v_call: TRBV20-1
d_call: TRBD1
j_call: TRBJ2-7
cdr3_nt: TGCAGTGCTGAAGACAGGGGGCTTTACGAGCAGTACTTC
cdr3_aa: CSAEDRGLYEQYF

clone_size: many
cdr3_length: 15
v_call: TRBV27
d_call: TRBD2
j_call: TRBJ2-7
cdr3_nt: TGTGCCAGCAGTTTGGGGGGACTACTGTCCCGCGAGCAGTACTTC
cdr3_aa: CASSLGGLLSREQYF

clone_size: many
cdr3_length: 14
v_call: TRBV20-1
d_call: NA
j_call: TRBJ2-3
cdr3_nt: TGCAGTGCCCCCCGGGCGGGCGCTACAGATACGCAGTATTTT
cdr3_aa: CSAPRAGATDTQYF

clone_size: many
cdr3_length: 14
v_call: TRBV15
d_call: NA
j_call: TRBJ2-2
cdr3_nt: TGTGCCACCAGCCCCAGCGAGAACACCGGGGAGCTGTTTTTT
cdr3_aa: CATSPSENTGELFF

clone_size: NA
cdr3_length: 14
v_call: TRBV12-3/TRBV12-4
d_call: NA
j_call: TRBJ2-7
cdr3_nt: TGTGCCAGCAGGGCCGGGACGGCTTCCTACGAGCAGTACTTC
cdr3_aa: CASRAGTASYEQYF

clone_size: NA
cdr3_length: 14
v_call: TRBV19
d_call: NA
j_call: TRBJ2-5
cdr3_nt: TGTGCCAGTAGGAGTAACCTCCAAGGAGAGACCCAGTACTTC
cdr3_aa: CASRSNLQGETQYF

clone_size: many
cdr3_length: 15
v_call: TRBV27
d_call: TRBD2
j_call: TRBJ2-1
cdr3_nt: TGTGCCAGCAGTTCTCTAGCGGGAGGGTACAATGAGCAGTTCTTC
cdr3_aa: CASSSLAGGYNEQFF

clone_size: many
cdr3_length: 13
v_call: TRBV29-1
d_call: TRBD2
j_call: TRBJ2-3
cdr3_nt: TGCAGCGCGGGGACTAGATTCACAGATACGCAGTATTTT
cdr3_aa: CSAGTRFTDTQYF

clone_size: many
cdr3_length: 14
v_call: TRBV27
d_call: TRBD2
j_call: TRBJ2-7
cdr3_nt: TGTGCCAGCAGTTTAAGACTAGCGTCCCACGAGCAGTACTTC
cdr3_aa: CASSLRLASHEQYF

clone_size: few
cdr3_length: 18
v_call: TRBV11-2
d_call: TRBD1
j_call: TRBJ1-1
cdr3_nt: TGTGCCAGCAGCTTCAAAAGTTCAGGGGGCAGTAAGTACACTGAAGCTTTCTTT
cdr3_aa: CASSFKSSGGSKYTEAFF

clone_size: many
cdr3_length: 14
v_call: TRBV20-1
d_call: TRBD1
j_call: TRBJ2-3
cdr3_nt: TGCAGTGCCCAAGGGGGCATCAGCACAGATACGCAGTATTTT
cdr3_aa: CSAQGGISTDTQYF

clone_size: few
cdr3_length: 15
v_call: TRBV5-1
d_call: NA
j_call: TRBJ1-1
cdr3_nt: TGCGCCAGCAGCTCATTAAGATCAACAGATAGTGAAGCTTTCTTT
cdr3_aa: CASSSLRSTDSEAFF

clone_size: NA
cdr3_length: 14
v_call: TRBV19
d_call: NA
j_call: TRBJ1-2
cdr3_nt: TGTGCCAGTAGCTACGACCTGGAGGCCCATGGCTACACCTTC
cdr3_aa: CASSYDLEAHGYTF

clone_size: NA
cdr3_length: 17
v_call: TRBV11-2
d_call: TRBD2
j_call: TRBJ2-1
cdr3_nt: TGTGCCAGCAGCTCCTCGACTAGCGGGAGGGCCCCCCATGAGCAGTTCTTC
cdr3_aa: CASSSSTSGRAPHEQFF

clone_size: many
cdr3_length: 14
v_call: TRBV7-9
d_call: TRBD2
j_call: TRBJ2-7
cdr3_nt: TGTGCCAGCAGCCAAGCGGGAAATATCTACGAGCAGTACTTC
cdr3_aa: CASSQAGNIYEQYF

clone_size: few
cdr3_length: 20
v_call: TRBV12-3/TRBV12-4
d_call: NA
j_call: TRBJ1-2
cdr3_nt: TGTGCCAGCACCTACAGAGGACGAGGGATCGGAGGAGGAAGGAACTATGGCTACACCTTC
cdr3_aa: CASTYRGRGIGGGRNYGYTF

clone_size: NA
cdr3_length: 14
v_call: TRBV25-1
d_call: TRBD1
j_call: TRBJ2-5
cdr3_nt: TGTGCCAGCAGGGGAACAGGGGGACAAGAGACCGAGTACTTC
cdr3_aa: CASRGTGGQETEYF

clone_size: many
cdr3_length: 11
v_call: TRBV7-9
d_call: NA
j_call: TRBJ1-2
cdr3_nt: TGTGCCAGCAGCCGAGACAATGGCTACACCTTC
cdr3_aa: CASSRDNGYTF

clone_size: NA
cdr3_length: 14
v_call: TRBV28
d_call: NA
j_call: TRBJ2-3
cdr3_nt: TGTGCCAGCAGTAAATTGGGTTTTGCAGATACGCAGTGTTTT
cdr3_aa: CASSKLGFADTQCF

clone_size: few
cdr3_length: 16
v_call: TRBV4-1
d_call: TRBD2
j_call: TRBJ2-7
cdr3_nt: TGCGCCAGCAGCCAAACCGGGACTAGCGAAACCTACGAGCAGTACTTC
cdr3_aa: CASSQTGTSETYEQYF

clone_size: many
cdr3_length: 13
v_call: TRBV29-1
d_call: NA
j_call: TRBJ2-1
cdr3_nt: TGCAGCGTTGAAGATAAGCGGCGCAATGAGCAGTTCTTC
cdr3_aa: CSVEDKRRNEQFF

clone_size: many
cdr3_length: 15
v_call: TRBV6-6
d_call: TRBD2
j_call: TRBJ2-1
cdr3_nt: TGTGCCAGCAGTTACCCGGGGGGGGGAAACAATGAGCAGTTCTTC
cdr3_aa: CASSYPGGGNNEQFF

clone_size: NA
cdr3_length: 16
v_call: TRBV19
d_call: TRBD2
j_call: TRBJ2-2
cdr3_nt: TGTTCCAGTATCCCTAGCGGGAGCGGCAACACCGGGGAGCTGTTTTTT
cdr3_aa: CSSIPSGSGNTGELFF

clone_size: many
cdr3_length: 14
v_call: TRBV7-6
d_call: NA
j_call: TRBJ1-1
cdr3_nt: TGTGCCAGCAGCGGGGGAGGGTCTCACACTGAAGCTTTCTTT
cdr3_aa: CASSGGGSHTEAFF

clone_size: NA
cdr3_length: 13
v_call: TRBV27
d_call: TRBD2
j_call: TRBJ2-4
cdr3_nt: TGTGCCAGCAGTTCAGGACTAGGAGGCATTAAGTACTTC
cdr3_aa: CASSSGLGGIKYF

clone_size: few
cdr3_length: 12
v_call: TRBV5-1
d_call: NA
j_call: TRBJ2-1
cdr3_nt: TGCGCCAGCAGCTTGGAAAGCGTTAAGCAGTTCTTC
cdr3_aa: CASSLESVKQFF

clone_size: NA
cdr3_length: 13
v_call: TRBV13
d_call: NA
j_call: TRBJ1-1
cdr3_nt: TGTGCCAGCAGGTTTGGAAGCAACGTGGAAGCTTTCTTT
cdr3_aa: CASRFGSNVEAFF

clone_size: NA
cdr3_length: 13
v_call: TRBV29-1
d_call: NA
j_call: TRBJ2-3
cdr3_nt: TGCAGCCAGTCAGACGGTTCCACAGATACGCAGTATTTT
cdr3_aa: CSQSDGSTDTQYF

clone_size: NA
cdr3_length: 14
v_call: TRBV5-1
d_call: TRBD1
j_call: TRBJ2-5
cdr3_nt: TGCGCGAGCAGCGACAGACAGGGACAAGAGACCCAATACTTC
cdr3_aa: CASSDRQGQETQYF

clone_size: NA
cdr3_length: 15
v_call: TRBV6-1
d_call: TRBD2
j_call: TRBJ2-5
cdr3_nt: TGTGCCAGCAGCCCAGGGACTACTCAACAAGAGAGCCAGTACTTC
cdr3_aa: CASSPGTTQQESQYF

clone_size: NA
cdr3_length: 16
v_call: TRBV6-6
d_call: NA
j_call: TRBJ2-1
cdr3_nt: TGTGCCAGCAACGAAGAGACTACAGGCTCCTACAATGAGCAGTTCTTC
cdr3_aa: CASNEETTGSYNEQFF

clone_size: many
cdr3_length: 15
v_call: TRBV19
d_call: TRBD2
j_call: TRBJ2-7
cdr3_nt: TGTGCCAGTAGACAACTAGCGGGAGGCTCCTACGAGCAGTACTTC
cdr3_aa: CASRQLAGGSYEQYF

clone_size: NA
cdr3_length: 13
v_call: TRBV28
d_call: NA
j_call: TRBJ1-1
cdr3_nt: TGTGCCAGCAGTCCCCGGGCCCTGCGGGAAGCTTTCTTT
cdr3_aa: CASSPRALREAFF

clone_size: once
cdr3_length: 13
v_call: TRBV12-3/TRBV12-4
d_call: NA
j_call: TRBJ2-3
cdr3_nt: TGTGCCAGCACCCCCGTAGGGGGAGATACGCAGTATTTT
cdr3_aa: CASTPVGGDTQYF

clone_size: NA
cdr3_length: 16
v_call: TRBV20-1
d_call: TRBD2
j_call: TRBJ2-5
cdr3_nt: TGCAGTGCTAGTCCCTCCTTCGGGAGGACTAAAGGGACCCAGTACTTC
cdr3_aa: CSASPSFGRTKGTQYF

clone_size: NA
cdr3_length: 13
v_call: TRBV3-1
d_call: NA
j_call: TRBJ2-1
cdr3_nt: TGTGCCAGCAGCCAATGGCTATCCCATGAGCAGTTCTTC
cdr3_aa: CASSQWLSHEQFF

clone_size: few
cdr3_length: 16
v_call: TRBV6-4
d_call: NA
j_call: TRBJ2-1
cdr3_nt: TGTGCCAGCAGTGCGAAGCTAGCCGGCCCCTACAATGAGCAGTTCTTC
cdr3_aa: CASSAKLAGPYNEQFF

clone_size: NA
cdr3_length: 14
v_call: TRBV20-1
d_call: TRBD1
j_call: TRBJ1-4
cdr3_nt: TGCAGTGAGCTCGGACAGGGGGAGCGTGAAAAACTGTTTTTT
cdr3_aa: CSELGQGEREKLFF

clone_size: NA
cdr3_length: 15
v_call: TRBV6-9
d_call: NA
j_call: TRBJ2-2
cdr3_nt: TGTGCCAGCAGTTTCGGGACTCAGAACAACGGGGAGCTGTTTTTT
cdr3_aa: CASSFGTQNNGELFF

clone_size: many
cdr3_length: 14
v_call: TRBV20-1
d_call: NA
j_call: TRBJ2-3
cdr3_nt: TGCAGTGCTAGAGGGGGACCGAACACAGATACGCAGTATTTT
cdr3_aa: CSARGGPNTDTQYF

clone_size: NA
cdr3_length: 12
v_call: TRBV20-1
d_call: NA
j_call: TRBJ1-1
cdr3_nt: TGCAGTGCCCGATGTCAGGCACTTGAAGCTTTCTTT
cdr3_aa: CSARCQALEAFF

clone_size: once
cdr3_length: 16
v_call: TRBV19
d_call: NA
j_call: TRBJ1-3
cdr3_nt: TGTGCCAGTAGTATCCTTGGGCGCTCGACTGTAAACACCATATATTTT
cdr3_aa: CASSILGRSTVNTIYF

clone_size: NA
cdr3_length: 14
v_call: TRBV12-3/TRBV12-4
d_call: NA
j_call: TRBJ2-3
cdr3_nt: TGTGCCAGCAACGGACCCATTGTCACAGATACGCAGTATTTT
cdr3_aa: CASNGPIVTDTQYF

clone_size: few
cdr3_length: 13
v_call: TRBV18
d_call: NA
j_call: TRBJ2-7
cdr3_nt: TGTGCCAGCTCACCACTCGCGGATGGCGAGCAGTACTTC
cdr3_aa: CASSPLADGEQYF

clone_size: NA
cdr3_length: 16
v_call: TRBV12-3/TRBV12-4
d_call: NA
j_call: TRBJ2-1
cdr3_nt: TGTGCCAGCAGTTTTCGGTCTAGAGGGAGGAACAATGAGCAGTTCTTC
cdr3_aa: CASSFRSRGRNNEQFF

clone_size: NA
cdr3_length: 12
v_call: TRBV12-3/TRBV12-4
d_call: NA
j_call: TRBJ1-5
cdr3_nt: TGTGCCAGCAGTGACAGCAATCAGCCCCAGCATTTT
cdr3_aa: CASSDSNQPQHF

clone_size: NA
cdr3_length: 13
v_call: TRBV2
d_call: NA
j_call: TRBJ2-7
cdr3_nt: TGTGCCAGCAATCGGGGGTTTGTTTACGAGCAGTACTTC
cdr3_aa: CASNRGFVYEQYF

clone_size: NA
cdr3_length: 15
v_call: TRBV3-1
d_call: NA
j_call: TRBJ2-7
cdr3_nt: TGTGCCAGCAGCCAAGATCGGCAGGGAACCCACGAGCAGTACTTC
cdr3_aa: CASSQDRQGTHEQYF

clone_size: NA
cdr3_length: 15
v_call: TRBV5-1
d_call: NA
j_call: TRBJ2-1
cdr3_nt: TGCGCCAGCAGCTGGGGCAACCAAGGGGTCCATGAGCAGTTCTTC
cdr3_aa: CASSWGNQGVHEQFF

clone_size: NA
cdr3_length: 15
v_call: TRBV29-1
d_call: NA
j_call: TRBJ2-1
cdr3_nt: TGCAGCGTCGAACTCATCAAAAGCTCCTACAATGAGCAGTTCTTC
cdr3_aa: CSVELIKSSYNEQFF

clone_size: many
cdr3_length: 15
v_call: TRBV6-1
d_call: TRBD2
j_call: TRBJ2-1
cdr3_nt: TGTGCCAGCAGGATATTCGCGGGAGCTGGTAATGAGCAGTTCTTC
cdr3_aa: CASRIFAGAGNEQFF

clone_size: NA
cdr3_length: 15
v_call: TRBV7-2
d_call: NA
j_call: TRBJ2-3
cdr3_nt: TGTGCCAGAACACAGACAGGATTAGGGACAGATACGCAGTATTTT
cdr3_aa: CARTQTGLGTDTQYF

clone_size: few
cdr3_length: 13
v_call: TRBV12-3/TRBV12-4
d_call: TRBD1
j_call: TRBJ1-1
cdr3_nt: TGTGCCAGCGCCCGGACAGGGGGGTCTGAAGCTTTCTTT
cdr3_aa: CASARTGGSEAFF

clone_size: few
cdr3_length: 18
v_call: TRBV19
d_call: TRBD2
j_call: TRBJ2-1
cdr3_nt: TGTGCCAGTAGTATGAGCCTAGCGGGGCGCACATCCTACAATGAGCAGTTCTTC
cdr3_aa: CASSMSLAGRTSYNEQFF

clone_size: NA
cdr3_length: 12
v_call: TRBV25-1
d_call: NA
j_call: TRBJ2-7
cdr3_nt: TGTGCCAGCAGTGGGAGCTCATACGAGAAGTATTTC
cdr3_aa: CASSGSSYEKYF